Sequencing of this T cell receptor beta chain was carried out in a study of T cell repertoires in cytomegalovirus infection. Germline lookup yields CDR1 SGHRS and CDR2 YFSETQ. The CDR3 length is 15 residues. Trimming shortened V by 1 base and J by 6 bases, and 15 bases separated the two germline ends. Study-wide results and limits: Across the ex vivo response, the dominant clonotypes were HLA-C-restricted CMV-specific TCR beta clonotypes.

This clonotype came up once. The antigen remains undetermined. TCRdb itself ran the reads through MiXCR, one entry per CDR3 protein. Among hundreds of thousands of distinct CDR3 sequences listed, 20% to 25% were seen once. Sequencing was performed on CD8+ T cells from PBMCs. The receptor was isolated from a human donor in good health (CMV status not recorded). Some clones in this sample may be carry-over from other donors' samples. The genes are TRBV5-1 and TRBJ2-3; either TRBD1 or TRBD2 may supply D (6 bases each). The CDR3 loop is CASSLLGGAPDTQYF. The CDR3 nucleotides read TGCGCCAGCAGCTTGTTGGGGGGCGCCCCGGATACGCAGTATTTT.